Presented here are 18 T cell receptor beta chains from one specimen sequenced in a study of cytomegalovirus exposure and HLA in healthy donors. The PCR was carried out with 60 Vbeta primers and 13 Jbeta primers. Produced via immunoSEQ multiplex PCR; TCRdb's table is partial and in-frame only. Of 130,000 or so clones listed, under 10% are singletons. The sequenced sample was PBMCs. Receptors were obtained from a woman aged 35 to 49 in good health and CMV-seropositive.

The genes are TRBV5-4 and TRBJ2-5; the match to TRBD2 covers 8 bases. Germline CDR1 SGHNT, CDR2 YYREEE (reference sequence). The trim removed 4 bases at V and 2 bases at J, leaving 7 bases unmatched. This CDR3 has 15 residues. The CDR3 DNA is TGTGCCAGCAGCCTGCTGGCGGGGGGACAAGAGACCCAGTACTTC. Encoded protein: CASSLLAGGQETQYF. The variable domain in full, completed from reference TRBV5-4 and TRBJ2-5, reads ETGVTQSPTHLIKTRGQQVTLRCSSQSGHNTVSWYQQALGQGPQFIFQYYREEENGRGNFPPRFSGLQFPNYSSELNVNALELDDSALYLCASSLLAGGQETQYFGPGTRLLVL.

This clone turned up a few times. The chain links TRBV7-2 to TRBJ2-7; 7 positions match TRBD2. CDR3 length equals 16 residues. V was pared by 5 bases and J by 1 base, with 11 bases of the junction left unmatched. Germline V gives CDR1 SGHTA, CDR2 FQGNSA. The CDR3 region is CASSRPGLAVSYEQYF. CDR3 sequence (DNA): TGTGCCAGCAGCCGCCCAGGGCTAGCGGTGTCCTACGAGCAGTACTTC.

This clone was observed a handful of times. The V call is TRBV16, the J call TRBJ2-1; D perhaps matches TRBD2 (5 bases). The CDR3 runs to 12 residues. Trimming shortened V by 6 bases and J by 10 bases, and 13 bases separated the two germline ends. The germline V gene encodes CDR1 KGHSY and CDR2 FQNENV. The CDR3 loop is CASSHSVWEQFF. CDR3 DNA: TGTGCCAGCAGTCATAGCGTCTGGGAGCAGTTCTTC.

This clone was recorded a few times. V is TRBV19 and J is TRBJ1-5, with 7 positions matching TRBD1. The V gene end was trimmed by 10 bases and the J gene end by 3 bases; junction bases not matched to a gene: 9. Germline V gene lookup returns CDR1 LNHDA and CDR2 SQIVND (reference sequence). CDR3 size: 14 residues. Here the CDR3 DNA reads TGTGCCACTCGGCGGGACAGCTCCAATCAGCCCCAGCATTTT. This codes for CATRRDSSNQPQHF.

This clone has just a few counts. The rearrangement joins TRBV27 to TRBJ2-1, with D perhaps matching TRBD1 (6 bases). Deletions cut 5 bases from V and 9 bases from J, with 11 bases between. Germline V gives CDR1 MNHEY, CDR2 SMNVEV (reference sequence). This CDR3 comprises 12 residues. The CDR3 protein is CASSIQGSEQFF. The CDR3 DNA follows: TGTGCCAGCAGTATACAGGGAAGTGAGCAGTTCTTC.

V gene TRBV7-2 combines with J gene TRBJ2-5, with 7 bases aligning to TRBD1. After removal of 5 bases from V and 4 bases from J, the junction contained 4 bases not matched to a gene. Germline lookup yields CDR1 SGHTA and CDR2 FQGNSA. The CDR3 loop spans 13 amino acids. The chain's CDR3 is CASSRTGRETQYF. CDR3 DNA: TGTGCCAGCAGCCGGACAGGACGAGAGACCCAGTACTTC.

This clone was counted only a few times. V gene TRBV2 combines with J gene TRBJ2-7, with a possible D match to TRBD1 (5 bases). In germline, CDR1 is SNHLY, CDR2 FYNNEI. This CDR3 comprises 15 residues. Between the trimmed V and J ends, which lost 5 bases and 3 bases, there was a span of 17 bases. In DNA form, the CDR3 reads TGTGCCAGCAGTCCTGACCAGGGCGAGATCTACGAGCAGTACTTC. Translation: CASSPDQGEIYEQYF.

With regard to this clone: Different DNA sequences within this sample yield the same CDR3. The rearrangement joins TRBV20-1 to TRBJ1-2; D is unclear. CDR1 and CDR2 from the germline V gene are DFQATT and SNEGSKA (reference sequence). This CDR3 comprises 11 residues. V was trimmed by 1 base and J by 6 bases, leaving 6 bases between them. CDR3 loop: CSARAGNGYTF. CDR3 bases: TGCAGTGCTAGAGCGGGGAATGGCTACACCTTC.

J is TRBJ1-2 and V is TRBV5-1; maybe TRBD1 (5 bases). V was shortened by 2 bases and J by 4 bases, with 18 bases between the two germline ends. The CDR3 contains 16 residues. Germline-derived CDR1 and CDR2 are SGHRS and YFSETQ. As DNA, the CDR3 is TGCGCCAGCAGCTTCCAGGGCCCGGCCCCCCTCTATGGCTACACCTTC. It is translated as CASSFQGPAPLYGYTF.

The rearrangement uses TRBV5-4 and TRBJ2-7; TRBD1 matches at 7 bases. V shed 4 bases, J shed 1 base, and the junction held 5 bases outside the gene matches. Germline V gene lookup returns CDR1 SGHNT and CDR2 YYREEE (reference sequence). The CDR3 spans 14 residues. This CDR3 reads CASSLSDRSYEQYF. CDR3 sequence (DNA): TGTGCCAGCAGCCTTTCGGACAGGTCCTACGAGCAGTACTTC. Filled out from reference TRBV5-4 and TRBJ2-7, the complete variable domain reads ETGVTQSPTHLIKTRGQQVTLRCSSQSGHNTVSWYQQALGQGPQFIFQYYREEENGRGNFPPRFSGLQFPNYSSELNVNALELDDSALYLCASSLSDRSYEQYFGPGTRLTVT.

This clone has just a few counts. The rearrangement joins TRBV5-1 to TRBJ1-5; TRBD1 matches 10 bases. The CDR3 is 16 amino acids. Trimming at V came to 4 bases and at J to 4 bases, leaving 8 bases not matched to a gene. Germline V CDR1 and CDR2: SGHRS, YFSETQ. The CDR3 bases are TGCGCCAGCAGCCGAGACGGGACAGGGGATAATCAGCCCCAGCATTTT. Protein sequence: CASSRDGTGDNQPQHF.

This clone was observed a handful of times. This chain links TRBV4-3 with TRBJ1-2; tentatively, D is TRBD1 (6 bases). From germline, CDR1 is LGHNA and CDR2 YSLEER. The CDR3 loop spans 15 amino acids. Trimming cost V 0 bases and J 2 bases, with 10 bases left between them. CDR3 sequence reads: CASSQETGPNYGYTF. The CDR3 bases are TGCGCCAGCAGCCAAGAAACAGGGCCGAACTATGGCTACACCTTC.

This chain links TRBV5-8 with TRBJ1-6; the D is unclear. Germline V gene sequence: CDR1 SGHTS, CDR2 YDEGEE. There are 14 residues in the CDR3. Trimming pared 2 bases from V and 9 bases from J, leaving 12 bases between. The CDR3 is CASSFSIRGSPLHF. CDR3 coding DNA: TGTGCCAGCAGCTTTAGCATTCGAGGTTCACCCCTCCACTTT.

The rearrangement joins TRBV7-9 to TRBJ1-1, with a tentative D call TRBD1 (5 bases). Trimming took off 1 base at V and 4 bases at J, with 10 bases between the two ends. Germline CDR1 SEHNR, CDR2 FQNEAQ (reference sequence). The CDR3 length is 14 residues. For the CDR3, the DNA is TGTGCCAGCAGCTTAGTCGGGGGAGGCACTGAAGCTTTCTTT. This gives the protein CASSLVGGGTEAFF.

V gene TRBV6-5 combines with J gene TRBJ2-7; D unresolved. V was pared by 6 bases and J by 5 bases, with 20 bases between. CDR1 MNHEY and CDR2 SVGAGI come from the germline V gene. The CDR3 length is 15 residues. CDR3 in DNA: TGTGCCAGCAGCCCGTTCGGCGGTTTATTACACGAGCAGTACTTC. It encodes CASSPFGGLLHEQYF.

The chain carries TRBV27 and TRBJ2-7; a possible D gene is TRBD1 (6 bases). Looked up from germline, CDR1 is MNHEY and CDR2 is SMNVEV (reference sequence). V was cut by 3 bases and J by 3 bases, with 12 bases left in between. This CDR3 is 14 amino acids long. The CDR3 spells CASSLGDKIYEQYF. CDR3 DNA: TGTGCCAGCAGTTTGGGGGACAAGATCTACGAGCAGTACTTC.

This clone appeared a few times. The chain links TRBV6-1 to TRBJ1-2, with D tentatively TRBD1 (6 bases). The CDR3 is made up of 16 amino acids. CDR1 MNHNS and CDR2 SASEGT come from the germline V gene. V shed 0 bases and J shed 5 bases, with 16 bases lying between them. This chain's CDR3 is CASSEALGTSFYGYTF. The CDR3 DNA is TGTGCCAGCAGTGAAGCGCTTGGGACATCTTTTTATGGCTACACCTTC.

The chain uses TRBV6-1 and TRBJ2-1, with D unclear. Trimming took 6 bases from V and 5 from J, leaving 11 bases between them. Germline V gene lookup returns CDR1 MNHNS and CDR2 SASEGT. The CDR3 runs 13 residues. For the CDR3, the DNA is TGTGCCAGCAGGAATGAAACTAACAATGAGCAGTTCTTC. Protein product: CASRNETNNEQFF.